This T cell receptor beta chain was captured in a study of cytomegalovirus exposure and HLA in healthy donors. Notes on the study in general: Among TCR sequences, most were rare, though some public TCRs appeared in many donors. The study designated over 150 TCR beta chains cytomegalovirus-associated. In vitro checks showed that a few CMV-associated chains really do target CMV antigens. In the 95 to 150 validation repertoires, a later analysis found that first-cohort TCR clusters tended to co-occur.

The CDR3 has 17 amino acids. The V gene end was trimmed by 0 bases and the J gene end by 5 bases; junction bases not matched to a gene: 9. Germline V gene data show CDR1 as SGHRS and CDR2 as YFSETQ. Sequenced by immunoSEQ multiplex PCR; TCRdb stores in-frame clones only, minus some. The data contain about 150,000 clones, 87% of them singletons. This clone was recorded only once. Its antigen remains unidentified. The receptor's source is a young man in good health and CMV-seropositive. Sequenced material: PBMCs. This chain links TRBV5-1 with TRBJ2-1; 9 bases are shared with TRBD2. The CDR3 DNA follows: TGCGCCAGCAGCTTGGCTGCGGGGGGGCTGTTAGACAATGAGCAGTTCTTC. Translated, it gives CASSLAAGGLLDNEQFF.